This T cell receptor beta chain was retrieved from a study of Ad26.COV2.S vaccination and SARS-CoV-2 variants. Study-wide findings and caveats: Measurements of TCR breadth and depth may have given underestimates of the total T cell responses. After vaccination, substantial breadth of spike-specific CD8+ and CD4+ responses was reported.

This clone has a single count. Its antigen is currently unknown. This sample includes further DNA sequences coding for the same CDR3. Generated by immunoSEQ multiplex PCR, the TCRdb table keeps only in-frame clones and is missing some. The data show about 440,000 clones, 90% seen once. Treatment of the sample: roughly 19 received Ad26.COV2.S at low or high dose, single or two shots; about five received placebo; per-sample allocation not given. The samples date from day 63 after the first vaccine or placebo injection. The source is a person between 18 and 59 years old who received the Ad26.COV2.S COVID-19 vaccine or a placebo. Sequenced material: peripheral blood, taken in a trial of Ad26.COV2.S vaccine versus placebo.

For the CDR3, the DNA is TGTGCCAGCAGTGGGGCCAATTACAATGAGCAGTTCTTC. Protein: CASSGANYNEQFF. The chain combines TRBV2 with TRBJ2-1; no definite D call. Deletions cut 4 bases from V and 4 bases from J, with 8 bases between. The CDR3 is made up of 13 amino acids. The V gene's germline CDR1 is SNHLY and CDR2 FYNNEI.